The sequence of this T cell receptor beta chain was determined in a study of vaccination and CD4 T cells after COVID-19. Notes on this clonotype: Its antigen is undetermined.

This CDR3 comprises 16 residues. V dropped 0 bases and J dropped 6; count of bases not matched to a gene: 11. Germline V gene lookup returns CDR1 SGHNT and CDR2 YYREEE (reference sequence). Documented treatment: roughly ten-day PBMC culture with coronavirus spike peptide pools or control peptides (ViraFEST assay). On days 3 and 7, half the medium was swapped for fresh IL-2-containing medium. Findings and limits, study-wide: The study found that a median roughly 89% of reactive clones in convalescent patients appeared only post-vaccination. From around 20 to 38, the median of SARS-CoV-2-reactive clonotypes rose without reaching significance.

Sequencing of the DNA from cultured CD4+ T cells was carried out with the Oncomine TCR Beta short-read assay. In TCRdb, the PCR reads were re-called with MiXCR into one record per CDR3 protein. Of 15,000 to 20,000 distinct CDR3 sequences in the sample, around 40% were seen once. The sample here was CD4+ T cells from blood, cultured in vitro, taken before SARS-CoV-2 vaccination. The rearrangement uses TRBV5-4 and TRBJ2-7; 8 bases are a match to TRBD1. This TCR derives from a human donor who had recovered from COVID-19. CDR3 nucleotides: TGTGCCAGCAGCTTGGCCGTCGGGACAGGACCTCGCGAGCAGTACTTC. Encoded protein: CASSLAVGTGPREQYF.